The 12 T cell receptor beta chains below were found in one sample sequenced in a study of shared clonotypes between healthy human individuals. The assay was immunoSEQ multiplex PCR, and TCRdb's table has in-frame clones only and misses some. The sample lists about 1 million clones, about 75% occurring once. The sequencing input was memory CD4+ T cells sorted from blood. Subset defined: CD45RA-negative fraction. The receptors stem from a man between 18 and 29 years old in good health.

This chain connects TRBV6-1 to TRBJ2-5, with TRBD1 matching 9 bases. This CDR3 is built from 16 residues. Germline CDR1 and CDR2: MNHNS and SASEGT. Trimming cost V 4 bases and J 4 bases; bases outside gene matches: 10. CDR3 in DNA: TGTGCCAGCAGTGGTCCGGGACAGGGAACGGGAGAGACCCAGTACTTC. It translates to CASSGPGQGTGETQYF.

The rearrangement uses TRBV6-6 and TRBJ2-7; D tentatively reads TRBD1 or TRBD2 (5 bases each). The length of the CDR3 is 15 residues. The germline CDR1 and CDR2 sequences are MNHNY and SVGAGI (reference sequence). Trimming took 2 bases from V and 1 from J, leaving 12 bases between them. As DNA, the CDR3 is TGTGCCAGCAGTTACCGGGGCTCCGGATCCTACGAGCAGTACTTC. Residues: CASSYRGSGSYEQYF.

The chain is built from TRBV20-1 and TRBJ1-2; no clear D. The V gene's germline CDR1 is DFQATT and CDR2 SNEGSKA (reference sequence). The CDR3 contains 8 residues. V gave up 4 bases and J gave up 7 bases, with 1 base separating them. The CDR3 sequence: CSATGYTF. CDR3 in DNA: TGCAGTGCTACTGGCTACACCTTC.

The chain employs TRBV7-9 and TRBJ2-7; possible D gene TRBD2, 5 bases. With 5 bases removed from V and 1 base from J, the gap between germline ends came to 15 bases. The CDR3 is made up of 15 amino acids. Germline V gene sequence: CDR1 SEHNR, CDR2 FQNEAQ (reference sequence). CDR3 in amino acids: CASSPPGIKSYEQYF. DNA for the CDR3: TGTGCCAGCAGCCCCCCCGGGATTAAATCCTACGAGCAGTACTTC.

The chain recombines TRBV5-8 with TRBJ2-3; 8 bases are shared with TRBD2. Germline V lookup: CDR1 SGHTS, CDR2 YDEGEE. The CDR3 runs 14 residues. The V segment lost 4 bases and the J segment 1 base; nucleotides outside the gene matches: 2. This CDR3 reads CASSRGGRTDTQYF. CDR3 nucleotide sequence: TGTGCCAGCAGCCGGGGGGGCCGCACAGATACGCAGTATTTT. Full variable domain (rest looked up from reference TRBV5-8 and TRBJ2-3): EAGVTQSPTHLIKTRGQQATLRCSPISGHTSVYWYQQALGLGLQFLLWYDEGEERNRGNFPPRFSGRQFPNYSSELNVNALELEDSALYLCASSRGGRTDTQYFGPGTRLTVL.

This clone was counted only a few times. The chain employs TRBV6-6 and TRBJ2-2, with 11 nucleotides matching TRBD2. J was trimmed by 6 bases and V by 0 bases; bases with no gene match: 3. This CDR3 region has 16 residues. In germline, CDR1 is MNHNY, CDR2 SVGAGI (reference sequence). The CDR3 sequence is CASSYSSGGASGELFF. Here the CDR3 DNA reads TGTGCCAGCAGTTACTCTAGCGGGGGGGCCTCCGGGGAGCTGTTTTTT.

This chain connects TRBV7-9 to TRBJ2-1; 8 bases line up with TRBD2. CDR3 length equals 19 residues. V shed 5 bases and J 2 bases; nucleotides not matched to a gene: 17. Germline lookup yields CDR1 SEHNR and CDR2 FQNEAQ (reference sequence). The CDR3 reads CASSPRASGGDVAYNEQFF. CDR3 in DNA: TGTGCCAGCAGCCCCCGGGCGAGCGGGGGAGACGTCGCCTACAATGAGCAGTTCTTC.

This chain uses TRBV6-1 with TRBJ1-2; D not certain. Trimming removed 0 bases from V and 1 base from J, with 6 bases in between. This CDR3 spans 14 amino acids. The germline V gene has CDR1 MNHNS and CDR2 SASEGT. The CDR3: CASSEAHFNYGYTF. For the CDR3, the DNA is TGTGCCAGCAGTGAAGCGCACTTTAACTATGGCTACACCTTC.

In this sample, this clone turned up a few times. The chain is built from TRBV28 and TRBJ1-5; tentative D call: TRBD1 (5 bases). The V gene lost 11 bases and the J gene lost 4 bases, with 12 bases spanning the gap. There are 12 residues in the CDR3. Germline V gene data show CDR1 as MDHEN and CDR2 as SYDVKM. CDR3 amino acids: CAAGGGNQPQHF. The CDR3 nucleotides are TGTGCCGCGGGGGGAGGAAATCAGCCCCAGCATTTT.

This clone was detected many times. The genes are TRBV7-2 and TRBJ2-3, with D perhaps given as TRBD1 or TRBD2 (5 bases each). Germline V CDR1 and CDR2: SGHTA, FQGNSA. Trimming left V 5 bases short and J 1 base short, with 13 bases between. This CDR3 spans 15 amino acids. The CDR3 region is CASSPTVGGTDTQYF. The CDR3, as DNA: TGTGCCAGCAGCCCAACAGTGGGGGGCACAGATACGCAGTATTTT. Using reference TRBV7-2 and TRBJ2-3 for the parts outside the CDR3, the full variable domain is GAGVSQSPSNKVTEKGKDVELRCDPISGHTALYWYRQSLGQGLEFLIYFQGNSAPDKSGLPSDRFSAERTGGSVSTLTIQRTQQEDSAVYLCASSPTVGGTDTQYFGPGTRLTVL.

The chain recombines TRBV13 with TRBJ2-1; TRBD2 matches 12 bases. The V gene's germline CDR1 is PRHDT and CDR2 FYEKMQ (reference sequence). V shed 2 bases, J shed 0 bases, and the junction held 17 bases outside the gene matches. The CDR3 has 22 residues. CDR3 region: CASSLSLFWTSGKLSSYNEQFF. In DNA, the CDR3 is TGTGCCAGCAGCTTATCCCTCTTCTGGACTAGCGGGAAATTGAGCTCCTACAATGAGCAGTTCTTC.

Remarks on this clone: Other DNA sequences in the sample encode the same CDR3. The rearrangement uses TRBV30 and TRBJ1-6, with a tentative D call TRBD1 (6 bases). Trimming stripped 2 bases from V and 7 bases from J, with 9 bases between. The CDR3 runs to 13 residues. The germline CDR1 and CDR2 sequences are GTSNPN and SVGIG (reference sequence). The CDR3 protein is CAWSRQENSPLHF. DNA for the CDR3: TGTGCCTGGAGTCGACAGGAGAATTCACCCCTCCACTTT. The variable domain in full, with the rest retrieved from reference TRBV30 and TRBJ1-6, is SQTIHQWPATLVQPVGSPLSLECTVEGTSNPNLYWYRQAAGRGLQLLFYSVGIGQISSEVPQNLSASRPQDRQFILSSKKLLLSDSGFYLCAWSRQENSPLHFGNGTRLTVT.